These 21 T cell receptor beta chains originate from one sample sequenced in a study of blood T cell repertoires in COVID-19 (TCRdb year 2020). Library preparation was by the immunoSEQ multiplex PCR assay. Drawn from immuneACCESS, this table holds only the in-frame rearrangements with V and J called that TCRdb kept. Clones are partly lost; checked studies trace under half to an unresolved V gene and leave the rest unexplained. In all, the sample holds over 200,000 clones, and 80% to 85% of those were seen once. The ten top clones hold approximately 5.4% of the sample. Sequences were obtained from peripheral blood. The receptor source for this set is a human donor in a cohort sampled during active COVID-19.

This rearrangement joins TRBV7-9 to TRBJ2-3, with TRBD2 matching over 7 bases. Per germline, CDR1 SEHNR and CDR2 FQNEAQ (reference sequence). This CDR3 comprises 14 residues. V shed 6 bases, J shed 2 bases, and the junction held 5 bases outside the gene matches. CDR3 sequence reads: CASSKAGFTDTQYF. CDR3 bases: TGTGCCAGCAGTAAAGCGGGGTTCACAGATACGCAGTATTTT.

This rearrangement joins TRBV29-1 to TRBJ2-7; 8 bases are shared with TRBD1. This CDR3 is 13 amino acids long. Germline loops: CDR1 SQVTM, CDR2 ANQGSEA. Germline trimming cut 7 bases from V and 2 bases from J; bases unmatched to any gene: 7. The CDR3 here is CSAVDREPYEQYF. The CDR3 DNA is TGCAGCGCTGTGGACAGGGAGCCCTACGAGCAGTACTTC.

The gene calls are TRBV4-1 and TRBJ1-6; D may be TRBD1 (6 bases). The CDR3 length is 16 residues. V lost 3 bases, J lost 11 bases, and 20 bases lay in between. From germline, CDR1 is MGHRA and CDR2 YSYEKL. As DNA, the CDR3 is TGCGCCAGCAGCCAGTATCCGACAGGTCCCTTAGCACCCCTCCACTTT. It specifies CASSQYPTGPLAPLHF.

In nucleotides, the CDR3 is TGTGCCAGCAGCGTAGACGGGGGGGGCACAGATACGCAGTATTTT. As protein: CASSVDGGGTDTQYF. The chain links TRBV9 to TRBJ2-3, with 8 bases aligning to TRBD2. The CDR3 covers 15 residues. V was clipped by 0 bases and J by 1 base; unmatched bases: 1. Germline V gene lookup returns CDR1 SGDLS and CDR2 YYNGEE.

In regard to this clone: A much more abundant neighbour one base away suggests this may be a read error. CDR3 in DNA: TGTGCCAGCAGCCTGGGACAGAACACTGAAGCTTTCTTT. The encoded protein is CASSLGQNTEAFF. The V gene is TRBV6-4, the J gene TRBJ1-1; a weak D match, TRBD1 (6 bases). Germline CDR1 and CDR2: MRHNA and SNTAGT. The CDR3 length is 13 residues. V was trimmed by 6 bases and J by 1 base, leaving 9 bases between them.

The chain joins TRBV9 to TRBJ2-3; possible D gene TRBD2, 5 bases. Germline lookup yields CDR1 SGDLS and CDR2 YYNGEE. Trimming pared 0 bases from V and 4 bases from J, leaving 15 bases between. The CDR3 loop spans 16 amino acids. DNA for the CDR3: TGTGCCAGCAGCGTAGAAAACGGGCTCGGGGCAGATACGCAGTATTTT. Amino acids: CASSVENGLGADTQYF.

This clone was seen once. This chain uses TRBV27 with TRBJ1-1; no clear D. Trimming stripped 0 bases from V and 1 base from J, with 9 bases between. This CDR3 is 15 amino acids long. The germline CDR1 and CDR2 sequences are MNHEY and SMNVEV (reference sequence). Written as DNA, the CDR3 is TGTGCCAGCAGTTTATCGACGAGCGGGAACACTGAAGCTTTCTTT. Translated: CASSLSTSGNTEAFF.

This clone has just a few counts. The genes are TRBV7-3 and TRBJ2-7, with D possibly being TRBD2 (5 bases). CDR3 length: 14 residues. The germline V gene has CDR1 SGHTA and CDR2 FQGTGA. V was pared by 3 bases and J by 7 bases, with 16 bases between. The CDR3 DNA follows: TGTGCCAGCAGCTTTTCGGGTCCCGAGGGAGAGCAGTACTTC. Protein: CASSFSGPEGEQYF.

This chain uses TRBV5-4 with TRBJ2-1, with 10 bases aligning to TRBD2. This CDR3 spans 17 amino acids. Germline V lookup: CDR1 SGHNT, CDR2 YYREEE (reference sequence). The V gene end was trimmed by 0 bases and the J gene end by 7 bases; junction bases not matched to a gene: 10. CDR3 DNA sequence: TGTGCCAGCAGCTTGGCCCTAGGTTCTAGCGGGAGAAATGAGCAGTTCTTC. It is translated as CASSLALGSSGRNEQFF.

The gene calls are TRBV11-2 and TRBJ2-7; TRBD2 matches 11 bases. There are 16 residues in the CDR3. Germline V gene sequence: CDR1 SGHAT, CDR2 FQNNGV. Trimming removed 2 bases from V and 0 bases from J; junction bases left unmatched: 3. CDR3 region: CASSLLGLADSYEQYF. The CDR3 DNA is TGTGCCAGCAGCTTATTGGGACTAGCGGACTCCTACGAGCAGTACTTC.

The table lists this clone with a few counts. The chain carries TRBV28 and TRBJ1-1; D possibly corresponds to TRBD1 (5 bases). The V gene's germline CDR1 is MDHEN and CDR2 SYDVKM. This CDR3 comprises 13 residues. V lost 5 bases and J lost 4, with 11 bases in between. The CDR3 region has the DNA TGTGCCAGCAGTGGCGCGGGGCCCACTGAAGCTTTCTTT. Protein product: CASSGAGPTEAFF.

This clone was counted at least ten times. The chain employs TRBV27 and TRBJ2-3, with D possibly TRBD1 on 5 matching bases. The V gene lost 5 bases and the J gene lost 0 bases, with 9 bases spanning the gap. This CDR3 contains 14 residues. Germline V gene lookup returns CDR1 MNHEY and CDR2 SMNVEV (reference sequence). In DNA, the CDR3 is TGTGCCAGCAGTATGACAGTCAGCACAGATACGCAGTATTTT. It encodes CASSMTVSTDTQYF.

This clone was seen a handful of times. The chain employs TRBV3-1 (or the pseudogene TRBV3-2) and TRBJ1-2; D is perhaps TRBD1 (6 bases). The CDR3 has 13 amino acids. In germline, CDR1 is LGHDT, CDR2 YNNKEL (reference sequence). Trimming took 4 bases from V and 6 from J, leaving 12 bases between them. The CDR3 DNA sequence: TGTGCCAGCAGCCGGGGGACATCGAATGGCTACACCTTC. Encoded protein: CASSRGTSNGYTF.

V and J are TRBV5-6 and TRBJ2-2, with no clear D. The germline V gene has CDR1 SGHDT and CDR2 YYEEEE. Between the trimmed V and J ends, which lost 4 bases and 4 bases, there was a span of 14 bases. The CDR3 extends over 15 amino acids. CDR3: CASSPGEAPTGELFF. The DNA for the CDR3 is TGTGCCAGCAGCCCCGGAGAAGCGCCCACCGGGGAGCTGTTTTTT.

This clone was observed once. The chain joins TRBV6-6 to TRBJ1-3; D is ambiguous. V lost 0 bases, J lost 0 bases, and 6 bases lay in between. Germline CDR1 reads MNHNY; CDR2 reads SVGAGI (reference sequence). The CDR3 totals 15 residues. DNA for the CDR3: TGTGCCAGCAGTTACTCGCGGGACTCTGGAAACACCATATATTTT. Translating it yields CASSYSRDSGNTIYF.

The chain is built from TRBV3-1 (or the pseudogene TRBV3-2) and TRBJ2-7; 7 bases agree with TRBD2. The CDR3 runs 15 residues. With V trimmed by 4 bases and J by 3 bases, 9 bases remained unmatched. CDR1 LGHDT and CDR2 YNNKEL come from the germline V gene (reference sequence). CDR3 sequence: CASSLSAGTNYEQYF. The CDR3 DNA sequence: TGTGCCAGCAGCCTTTCCGCCGGGACTAACTACGAGCAGTACTTC.

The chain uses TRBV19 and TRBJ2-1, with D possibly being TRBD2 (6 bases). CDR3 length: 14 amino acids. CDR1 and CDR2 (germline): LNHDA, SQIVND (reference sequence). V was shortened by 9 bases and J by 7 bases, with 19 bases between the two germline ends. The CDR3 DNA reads TGTGCCAGCCGAGCGACCCCTGGGGGGAATGAGCAGTTCTTC. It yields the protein CASRATPGGNEQFF.

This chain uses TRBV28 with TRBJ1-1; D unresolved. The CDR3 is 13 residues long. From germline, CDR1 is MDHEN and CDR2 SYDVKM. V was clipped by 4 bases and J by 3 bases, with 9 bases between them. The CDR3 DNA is TGTGCCAGCAGTTCCTCTACGGACACTGAAGCTTTCTTT. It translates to CASSSSTDTEAFF.

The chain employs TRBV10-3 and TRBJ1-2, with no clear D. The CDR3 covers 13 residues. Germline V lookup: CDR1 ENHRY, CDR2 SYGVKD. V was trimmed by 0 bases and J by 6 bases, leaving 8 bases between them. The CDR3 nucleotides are TGTGCCATCAGTGAGTCCTGGCGGGATGGCTACACCTTC. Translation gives CAISESWRDGYTF.

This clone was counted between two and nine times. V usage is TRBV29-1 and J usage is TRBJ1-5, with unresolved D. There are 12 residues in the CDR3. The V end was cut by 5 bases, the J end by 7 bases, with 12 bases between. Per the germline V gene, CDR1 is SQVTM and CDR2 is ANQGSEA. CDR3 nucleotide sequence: TGCAGCGTTCGGTCTCCGGGGCAGCCCCAGCATTTT. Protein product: CSVRSPGQPQHF. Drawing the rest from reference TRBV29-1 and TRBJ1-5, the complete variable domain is SAVISQKPSRDICQRGTSLTIQCQVDSQVTMMFWYRQQPGQSLTLIATANQGSEATYESGFVIDKFPISRPNLTFSTLTVSNMSPEDSSIYLCSVRSPGQPQHFGDGTRLSIL.

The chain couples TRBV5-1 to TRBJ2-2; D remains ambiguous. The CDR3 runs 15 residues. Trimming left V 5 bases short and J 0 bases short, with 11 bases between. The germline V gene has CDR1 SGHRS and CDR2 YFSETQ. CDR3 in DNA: TGCGCCAGCAGGCACGTAACAGCGAACACCGGGGAGCTGTTTTTT. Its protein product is CASRHVTANTGELFF.